The 26 T cell receptor beta chains below were found in one sample sequenced in a study of neoadjuvant anti-PD-1 for oral cavity cancer. TCRdb keeps only in-frame clones here, not all; method: immunoSEQ multiplex PCR. The sample has around 15,000 clones; 60% to 80% are singletons. Sequences were derived from PBMCs, sampled before nivolumab (anti-PD-1) treatment. These TCRs come from a person between 40 and 79 years old with oral cavity squamous cell carcinoma.

This chain links TRBV7-9 with TRBJ2-1; D remains ambiguous. This CDR3 has 10 amino acids. Germline values: CDR1 SEHNR, CDR2 FQNEAQ (reference sequence). Deletions cut 4 bases from V and 9 bases from J, with 4 bases between. CDR3 sequence (DNA): TGTGCCAGCAGCTACGCTGAGCAGTTCTTC. Its protein is CASSYAEQFF.

V is TRBV19 and J is TRBJ1-1; D uncertain. V lost 3 bases, J lost 0 bases, and 11 bases lay in between. Germline V lookup: CDR1 LNHDA, CDR2 SQIVND (reference sequence). The CDR3 is 15 amino acids. CDR3 sequence reads: CASSIGVGMNTEAFF. CDR3 nucleotides: TGTGCCAGTAGTATCGGGGTAGGTATGAACACTGAAGCTTTCTTT.

Notes on this clone: The junction shows a germline mismatch at one end, possibly a read error. The chain is built from TRBV30 and TRBJ2-2; D is perhaps TRBD1 (6 bases). This CDR3 has 13 amino acids. In germline, CDR1 is GTSNPN, CDR2 SVGIG (reference sequence). The CDR3 sequence: CAWTVANTGELFF. The CDR3 DNA sequence: TGTGCTTGGACAGTGGCGAACACCGGGGAGCTGTTTTTT.

This clone was recorded a few times. The chain couples TRBV30 to TRBJ1-2; possible D gene TRBD1, 5 bases. This CDR3 has 12 residues. The germline CDR1 and CDR2 sequences are GTSNPN and SVGIG (reference sequence). The V end lost 3 bases, the J end lost 8 bases, and 13 bases lay between the germline ends. The DNA for the CDR3 is TGTGCCTGGAGGGGCCAGGGCGGAGGCTACACCTTC. This encodes CAWRGQGGGYTF.

This chain joins TRBV27 and TRBJ2-1; 10 bases line up with TRBD2. V lost 5 bases to trimming and J lost 9 bases; unmatched junction nucleotides: 10. This CDR3 has 15 amino acids. The germline V gene encodes CDR1 MNHEY and CDR2 SMNVEV (reference sequence). CDR3 residues: CASSLSGRAAVEQFF. CDR3 in DNA: TGTGCCAGCAGTCTCAGCGGGAGGGCCGCGGTTGAGCAGTTCTTC.

The chain employs TRBV7-3 and TRBJ2-3, with TRBD2 as a possible D gene (5 bases). V shed 2 bases and J shed 4 bases, with 10 bases lying between them. CDR1 is SGHTA and CDR2 is FQGTGA in the germline V gene. The CDR3 loop spans 14 amino acids. Here the CDR3 DNA reads TGTGCCAGCAGCTTACGGGTAGCGCCAGATACGCAGTATTTT. This codes for CASSLRVAPDTQYF.

This clone was recorded a few times. The chain recombines TRBV7-6 with TRBJ1-1; no clear D gene. This CDR3 has 13 residues. Germline V gene lookup returns CDR1 SGHVS and CDR2 FNYEAQ. V was pared by 3 bases and J by 5 bases, with 10 bases between. The CDR3 bases are TGTGCCAGCAGCTTTGCGATTTCTACTGAAGCTTTCTTT. Protein product: CASSFAISTEAFF.

This chain connects TRBV5-1 to TRBJ2-7; D gene uncertain. Germline V CDR1 and CDR2: SGHRS, YFSETQ. The CDR3 spans 13 residues. The germline V and J ends were trimmed by 4 bases and 3 bases, with 11 bases remaining between them. In DNA form, the CDR3 reads TGCGCCAGCAGCCCGGGCCTGGACTACGAGCAGTACTTC. Protein sequence: CASSPGLDYEQYF. The full variable domain, in which reference TRBV5-1 and TRBJ2-7 provide the parts outside the CDR3, is KAGVTQTPRYLIKTRGQQVTLSCSPISGHRSVSWYQQTPGQGLQFLFEYFSETQRNKGNFPGRFSGRQFSNSRSEMNVSTLELGDSALYLCASSPGLDYEQYFGPGTRLTVT.

This chain joins TRBV19 and TRBJ2-2, with D hard to call. Germline V gene data show CDR1 as LNHDA and CDR2 as SQIVND (reference sequence). V lost 8 bases to trimming and J lost 1 base, with 11 bases between them. The CDR3 is made up of 14 amino acids. CDR3 sequence reads: CASASAQNTGELFF. Here the CDR3 DNA reads TGTGCCAGTGCATCGGCCCAGAACACCGGGGAGCTGTTTTTT.

The CDR3 sequence is CASSRGQGGRNQPQHF. The CDR3 DNA follows: TGCGCCAGCAGCCGAGGACAGGGAGGTCGCAATCAGCCCCAGCATTTT. The chain uses TRBV4-1 and TRBJ1-5, with TRBD1 matching over 8 bases. This CDR3 has 16 amino acids. Germline trimming cut 4 bases from V and 2 bases from J; bases unmatched to any gene: 7. The V gene's germline CDR1 is MGHRA and CDR2 YSYEKL.

The rearrangement links TRBV9 to TRBJ1-4; 7 bases agree with TRBD1. V lost 3 bases to trimming and J lost 7 bases; unmatched junction nucleotides: 6. This CDR3 has 14 residues. Germline V gene data show CDR1 as SGDLS and CDR2 as YYNGEE. In DNA, the CDR3 is TGTGCCAGCAGCGGGGGGACAGAAATTGAAAAACTGTTTTTT. This gives the protein CASSGGTEIEKLFF.

The chain employs TRBV7-9 and TRBJ2-1; D might be TRBD2 (7 bases). This CDR3 contains 19 residues. The ends were cut back, 1 base at V and 1 base at J, with 20 bases in the middle. Looked up from germline, CDR1 is SEHNR and CDR2 is FQNEAQ (reference sequence). The CDR3 nucleotides read TGTGCCAGCAGCTTAGTGGGGGCCACAGGCGGGAGTTCCTACAATGAGCAGTTCTTC. This gives the protein CASSLVGATGGSSYNEQFF.

This rearrangement joins TRBV30 to TRBJ1-1; D is possibly TRBD1 (5 bases). The CDR3 runs to 14 residues. Germline values: CDR1 GTSNPN, CDR2 SVGIG (reference sequence). The V end lost 4 bases, the J end lost 1 base, and 13 bases lay between the germline ends. The CDR3 nucleotides read TGTGCCTGGATCGCGGGGCTGGCGAACACTGAAGCTTTCTTT. It specifies CAWIAGLANTEAFF. Filled out from reference TRBV30 and TRBJ1-1, the complete variable domain reads SQTIHQWPATLVQPVGSPLSLECTVEGTSNPNLYWYRQAAGRGLQLLFYSVGIGQISSEVPQNLSASRPQDRQFILSSKKLLLSDSGFYLCAWIAGLANTEAFFGQGTRLTVV.

This clone was observed a handful of times. The J gene is TRBJ2-3, the V gene TRBV6-5, with TRBD1 matching over 9 bases. CDR1 and CDR2 from the germline V gene are MNHEY and SVGAGI. The trim removed 2 bases at V and 5 bases at J, leaving 5 bases unmatched. The CDR3 length is 15 residues. CDR3 loop: CASSYPGQGKDTQYF. For the CDR3, the DNA is TGTGCCAGCAGTTACCCCGGACAGGGGAAAGATACGCAGTATTTT.

V is TRBV28 and J is TRBJ1-2; 7 bases map to TRBD1. CDR3 length equals 14 residues. CDR1 is MDHEN, CDR2 SYDVKM, per germline. The J segment lost 4 bases and the V segment lost 3 bases, leaving 5 bases of the junction unmatched. The CDR3 bases are TGTGCCAGCAGTTTCGGGACAGCAATCTATGGCTACACCTTC. Amino acids: CASSFGTAIYGYTF.

In its sample, this clone was seen once. The chain employs TRBV6-5 and TRBJ2-7; D remains ambiguous. Per germline, CDR1 MNHEY and CDR2 SVGAGI. The CDR3 loop spans 12 amino acids. The germline V and J ends were trimmed by 6 bases and 0 bases, with 6 bases remaining between them. This chain's CDR3 is CASSSSSYEQYF. The CDR3 DNA reads as TGTGCCAGCAGCTCGAGCTCCTACGAGCAGTACTTC.

This clone was seen more than once but under ten times. This chain connects TRBV7-3 to TRBJ1-2, with 10 positions matching TRBD1. The CDR3 length is 13 residues. The V gene end was trimmed by 5 bases and the J gene end by 6 bases; junction bases not matched to a gene: 3. Germline CDR1 is SGHTA and CDR2 is FQGTGA. The CDR3 reads CASSAGQGDGYTF. CDR3 sequence (DNA): TGTGCCAGCAGCGCAGGACAGGGGGATGGCTACACCTTC.

This chain links TRBV28 with TRBJ1-2; D perhaps matches TRBD1 (5 bases). CDR3 size: 12 residues. Germline V CDR1 and CDR2: MDHEN, SYDVKM. V was cut by 8 bases and J by 3 bases, with 10 bases left in between. CDR3 DNA sequence: TGTGCCAGCCGGGACCGCCACTATGGCTACACCTTC. Its translation: CASRDRHYGYTF.

This clone was seen once. V gene TRBV14 combines with J gene TRBJ2-7; D gene unclear. V was clipped by 2 bases and J by 4 bases, with 15 bases between them. CDR1 SGHDN and CDR2 FVKESK come from the germline V gene. The CDR3 spans 15 residues. The CDR3 protein is CASSQHERGFYEQYF. CDR3 bases: TGTGCCAGCAGCCAACACGAAAGAGGTTTTTACGAGCAGTACTTC.

This chain connects TRBV19 to TRBJ1-5, with 7 positions matching TRBD1. The V and J ends lost 7 bases and 5 bases, in that order; junction bases with no gene match: 8. The CDR3 has 14 amino acids. The germline gives CDR1 LNHDA, CDR2 SQIVND (reference sequence). CDR3 region: CASTTGEDHQPQHF. The CDR3 DNA follows: TGTGCCAGTACCACAGGGGAGGACCATCAGCCCCAGCATTTT.

This clone was seen a single time. The rearrangement uses TRBV10-3 and TRBJ2-6, with 8 bases identical to TRBD1. V lost 5 bases to trimming and J lost 2 bases; unmatched junction nucleotides: 5. Looked up from germline, CDR1 is ENHRY and CDR2 is SYGVKD. CDR3 length equals 16 residues. CDR3 amino acids: CAISNQGAAGANVLTF. The DNA of the CDR3 is TGTGCCATCAGTAACCAGGGGGCGGCTGGGGCCAACGTCCTGACTTTC.

A few counts support this clone. The chain's CDR3 is CASSSGFSGNTIYF. CDR3 nucleotide sequence: TGTGCCAGCAGCTCAGGGTTCTCCGGAAACACCATATATTTT. The chain has TRBV7-9 and TRBJ1-3; perhaps TRBD1 as D (5 bases). With 4 bases removed from V and 4 bases from J, the gap between germline ends came to 11 bases. Germline values: CDR1 SEHNR, CDR2 FQNEAQ (reference sequence). The CDR3 consists of 14 residues.

This sequence joins TRBV7-9 and TRBJ1-1; no clear D gene. This CDR3 has 15 residues. The V end was cut by 5 bases, the J end by 2 bases, with 15 bases between. Germline CDR1 reads SEHNR; CDR2 reads FQNEAQ (reference sequence). CDR3 protein: CASSPDDVRNTEAFF. The CDR3 DNA is TGTGCCAGCAGCCCCGACGACGTGAGAAACACTGAAGCTTTCTTT.

This clone occurred a few times. The chain has TRBV28 and TRBJ1-2; D unclear. Germline values: CDR1 MDHEN, CDR2 SYDVKM. The CDR3 sequence is 11 residues long. Trimming shortened V by 4 bases and J by 8 bases, and 8 bases separated the two germline ends. The CDR3 DNA sequence: TGTGCCAGCAGTTCTTATTTAGGCTACACCTTC. This sequence encodes CASSSYLGYTF.

CDR3 sequence: CASSGTTANTGELFF. The DNA of the CDR3 is TGTGCCAGCAGCGGGACCACTGCGAACACCGGGGAGCTGTTTTTT. This chain connects TRBV9 to TRBJ2-2; no clear D. Trimming shortened V by 3 bases and J by 0 bases, and 9 bases separated the two germline ends. Germline V CDR1 and CDR2: SGDLS, YYNGEE. The CDR3 length is 15 residues.

This clone was counted once. The chain combines TRBV5-1 with TRBJ2-7; D uncertain. Trimming took off 4 bases at V and 0 bases at J, with 5 bases between the two ends. The V gene's germline CDR1 is SGHRS and CDR2 YFSETQ. There are 12 residues in the CDR3. CDR3 DNA sequence: TGCGCCAGCAGCAAGGACTCCTACGAGCAGTACTTC. It yields the protein CASSKDSYEQYF.